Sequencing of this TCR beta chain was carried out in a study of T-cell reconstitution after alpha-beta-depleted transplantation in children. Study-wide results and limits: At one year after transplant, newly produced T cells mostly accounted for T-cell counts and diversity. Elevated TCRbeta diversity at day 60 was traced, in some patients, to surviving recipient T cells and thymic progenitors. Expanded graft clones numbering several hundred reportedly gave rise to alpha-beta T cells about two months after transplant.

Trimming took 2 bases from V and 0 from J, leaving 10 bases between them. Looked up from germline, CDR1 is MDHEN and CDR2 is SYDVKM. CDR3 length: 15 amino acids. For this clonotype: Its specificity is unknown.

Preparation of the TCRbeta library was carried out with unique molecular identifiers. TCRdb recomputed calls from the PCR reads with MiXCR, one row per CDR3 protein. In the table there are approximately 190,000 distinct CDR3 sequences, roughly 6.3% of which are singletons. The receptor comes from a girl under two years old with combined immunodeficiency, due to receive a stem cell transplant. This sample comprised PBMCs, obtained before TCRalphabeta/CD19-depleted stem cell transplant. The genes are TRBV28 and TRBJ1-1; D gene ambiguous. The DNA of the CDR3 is TGTGCCAGCAGTTTAGACCAAGAGATGAACACTGAAGCTTTCTTT. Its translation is CASSLDQEMNTEAFF.